The T cell receptor beta chain under discussion was sequenced for a study of CD8 T cells in Susac syndrome. Study as a whole: Patients with Susac syndrome were, at the time of blood collection, therapy-naive, maintained on corticosteroids, or maintained on intravenous immunoglobulin alone.

Reverse transcription used about 0.5 to 1 ug RNA and random hexamers. A single record per CDR3 protein comes from TCRdb applying MiXCR to the immunoSEQ multiplex PCR reads. The table records about 240,000 distinct CDR3 sequences, 90% to 96% of them present only once. TEMRA cells underwent FACS enrichment and CD8+ and CD4+ T cells underwent negative isolation. V lost 4 bases and J lost 2; bases outside the gene matches: 9. In germline, CDR1 is MGHRA, CDR2 YSYEKL. This CDR3 has 16 amino acids. The rearrangement uses TRBV4-1 and TRBJ2-7; 9 bases are shared with TRBD2. The sequence was obtained from a human donor with Susac syndrome. Sample: CD4+ T cells from PBMCs. The CDR3 is CASSPHPSGKTYEQYF. CDR3 sequence (DNA): TGCGCCAGCAGCCCTCATCCTAGCGGGAAGACCTACGAGCAGTACTTC.